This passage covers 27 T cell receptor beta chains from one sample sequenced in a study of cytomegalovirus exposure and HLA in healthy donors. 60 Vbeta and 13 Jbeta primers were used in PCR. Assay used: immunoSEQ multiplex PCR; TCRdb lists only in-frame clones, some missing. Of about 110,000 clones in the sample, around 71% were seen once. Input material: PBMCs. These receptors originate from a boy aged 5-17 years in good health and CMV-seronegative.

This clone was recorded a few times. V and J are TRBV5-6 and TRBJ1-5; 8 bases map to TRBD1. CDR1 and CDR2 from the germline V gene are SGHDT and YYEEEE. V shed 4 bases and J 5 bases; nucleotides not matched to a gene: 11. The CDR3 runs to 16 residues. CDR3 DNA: TGTGCCAGCAGCGTACATGGACAGGGTGGGGATCAGCCCCAGCATTTT. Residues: CASSVHGQGGDQPQHF.

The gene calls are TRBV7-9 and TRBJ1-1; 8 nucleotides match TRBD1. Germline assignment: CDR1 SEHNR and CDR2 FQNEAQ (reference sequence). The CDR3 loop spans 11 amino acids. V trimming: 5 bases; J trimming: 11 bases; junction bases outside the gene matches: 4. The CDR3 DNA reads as TGTGCCAGCAGCCTGGACAGGGATGCTTTCTTT. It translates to CASSLDRDAFF.

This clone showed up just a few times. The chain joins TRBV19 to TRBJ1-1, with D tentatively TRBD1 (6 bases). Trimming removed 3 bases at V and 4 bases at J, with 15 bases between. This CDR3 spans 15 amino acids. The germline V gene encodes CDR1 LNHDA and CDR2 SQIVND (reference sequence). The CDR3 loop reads CASSMFGGGGTEAFF. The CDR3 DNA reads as TGTGCCAGTAGTATGTTCGGGGGCGGGGGCACTGAAGCTTTCTTT.

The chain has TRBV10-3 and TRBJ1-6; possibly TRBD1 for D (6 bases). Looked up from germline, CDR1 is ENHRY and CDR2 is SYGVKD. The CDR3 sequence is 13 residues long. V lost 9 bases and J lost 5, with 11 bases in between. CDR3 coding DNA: TGTGCCATACAGGGTAGTAATAATTCACCCCTCCACTTT. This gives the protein CAIQGSNNSPLHF.

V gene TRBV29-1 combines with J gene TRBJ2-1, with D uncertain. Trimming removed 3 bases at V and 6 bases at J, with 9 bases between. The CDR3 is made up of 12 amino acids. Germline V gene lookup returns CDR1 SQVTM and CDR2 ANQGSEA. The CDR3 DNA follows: TGCAGCGTTGAGGTCAGACTCAATGAGCAGTTCTTC. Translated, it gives CSVEVRLNEQFF.

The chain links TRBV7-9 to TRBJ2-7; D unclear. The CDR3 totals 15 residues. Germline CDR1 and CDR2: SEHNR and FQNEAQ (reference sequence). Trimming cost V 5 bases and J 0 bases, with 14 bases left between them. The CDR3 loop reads CASSPSQVSSYEQYF. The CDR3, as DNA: TGTGCCAGCAGCCCAAGTCAGGTGAGCTCCTACGAGCAGTACTTC. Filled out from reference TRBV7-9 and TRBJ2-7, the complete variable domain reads DTGVSQNPRHKITKRGQNVTFRCDPISEHNRLYWYRQTLGQGPEFLTYFQNEAQLEKSRLLSDRFSAERPKGSFSTLEIQRTEQGDSAMYLCASSPSQVSSYEQYFGPGTRLTVT.

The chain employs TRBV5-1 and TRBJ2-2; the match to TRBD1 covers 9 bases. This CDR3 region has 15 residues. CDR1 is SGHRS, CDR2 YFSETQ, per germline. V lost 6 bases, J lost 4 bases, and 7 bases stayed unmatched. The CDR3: CASTLQGAVTGELFF. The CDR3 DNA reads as TGCGCCAGCACCTTACAGGGGGCGGTCACCGGGGAGCTGTTTTTT.

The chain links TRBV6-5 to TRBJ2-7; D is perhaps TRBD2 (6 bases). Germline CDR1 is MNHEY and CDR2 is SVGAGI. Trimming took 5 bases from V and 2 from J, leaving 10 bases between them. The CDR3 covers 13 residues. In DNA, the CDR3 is TGTGCCAGCAGTGAAGGAGGGACCTACGAGCAGTACTTC. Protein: CASSEGGTYEQYF.

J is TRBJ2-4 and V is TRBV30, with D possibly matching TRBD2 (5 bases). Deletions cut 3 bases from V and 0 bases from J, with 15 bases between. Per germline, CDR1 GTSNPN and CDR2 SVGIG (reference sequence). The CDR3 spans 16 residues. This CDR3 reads CAWRPPGLLAKNIQYF. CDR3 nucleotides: TGTGCCTGGAGGCCACCGGGATTACTAGCCAAAAACATTCAGTACTTC.

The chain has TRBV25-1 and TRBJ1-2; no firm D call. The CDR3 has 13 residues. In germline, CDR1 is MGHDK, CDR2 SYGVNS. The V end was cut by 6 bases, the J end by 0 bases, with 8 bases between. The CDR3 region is CASRRDSNYGYTF. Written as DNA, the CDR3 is TGTGCCAGCAGAAGAGACTCTAACTATGGCTACACCTTC.

The chain's CDR3 is CAWMGAAYGYTF. The DNA for the CDR3 is TGTGCCTGGATGGGGGCAGCCTATGGCTACACCTTC. This rearrangement joins TRBV30 to TRBJ1-2; a possible D gene is TRBD1 (6 bases). V dropped 4 bases and J dropped 4 bases, with 10 bases sitting between them. The length of the CDR3 is 12 residues. CDR1 is GTSNPN and CDR2 is SVGIG in the germline V gene (reference sequence).

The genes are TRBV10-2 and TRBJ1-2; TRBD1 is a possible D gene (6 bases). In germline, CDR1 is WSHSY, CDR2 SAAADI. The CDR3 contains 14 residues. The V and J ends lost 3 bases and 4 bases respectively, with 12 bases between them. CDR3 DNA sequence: TGCGCCAGCAGTGACCAGGGGCCGTTCTATGGCTACACCTTC. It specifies CASSDQGPFYGYTF.

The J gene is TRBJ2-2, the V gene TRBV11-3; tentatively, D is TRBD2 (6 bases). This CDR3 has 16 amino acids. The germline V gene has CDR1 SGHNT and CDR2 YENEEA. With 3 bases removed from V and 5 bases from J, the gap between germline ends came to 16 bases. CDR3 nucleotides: TGTGCCAGCAGCTTTGAAGAATGGGGGGAGACCGGGGAGCTGTTTTTT. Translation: CASSFEEWGETGELFF. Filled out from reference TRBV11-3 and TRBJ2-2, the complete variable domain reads EAGVVQSPRYKIIEKKQPVAFWCNPISGHNTLYWYLQNLGQGPELLIRYENEEAVDDSQLPKDRFSAERLKGVDSTLKIQPAELGDSAVYLCASSFEEWGETGELFFGEGSRLTVL.

CDR3 sequence reads: CASSESFGLLWEKLFF. The DNA for the CDR3 is TGTGCCAGCAGTGAAAGTTTCGGACTCCTGTGGGAAAAACTGTTTTTT. The chain links TRBV6-1 to TRBJ1-4, with no clear D. Per germline, CDR1 MNHNS and CDR2 SASEGT. The CDR3 runs to 16 residues. V lost 2 bases, J lost 8 bases, and 18 bases lay in between.

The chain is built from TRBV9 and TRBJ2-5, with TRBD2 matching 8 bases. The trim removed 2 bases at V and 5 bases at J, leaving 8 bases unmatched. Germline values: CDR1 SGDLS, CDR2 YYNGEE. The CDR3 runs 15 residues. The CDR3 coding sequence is TGTGCCAGCAGCGTTAGAAGCGGGGGAGTTGAGACCCAGTACTTC. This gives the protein CASSVRSGGVETQYF.

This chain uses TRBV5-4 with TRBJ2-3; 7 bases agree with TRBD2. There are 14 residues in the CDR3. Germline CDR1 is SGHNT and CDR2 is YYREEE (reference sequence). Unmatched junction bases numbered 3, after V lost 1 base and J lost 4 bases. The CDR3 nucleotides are TGTGCCAGCAGCTTGCGCGGGAGTGCAGATACGCAGTATTTT. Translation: CASSLRGSADTQYF.

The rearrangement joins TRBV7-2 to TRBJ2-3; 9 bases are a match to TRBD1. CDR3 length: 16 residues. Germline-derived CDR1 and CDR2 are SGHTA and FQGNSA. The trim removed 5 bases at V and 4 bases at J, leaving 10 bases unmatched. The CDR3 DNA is TGTGCCAGCAGCGCTAGGGGACAGGGAATGCCAGATACGCAGTATTTT. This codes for CASSARGQGMPDTQYF.

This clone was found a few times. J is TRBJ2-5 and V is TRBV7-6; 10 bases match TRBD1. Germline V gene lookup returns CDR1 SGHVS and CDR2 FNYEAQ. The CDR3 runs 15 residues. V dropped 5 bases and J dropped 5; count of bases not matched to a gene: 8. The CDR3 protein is CASSTWTGGEETQYF. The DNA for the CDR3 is TGTGCCAGCAGCACCTGGACAGGGGGTGAGGAGACCCAGTACTTC.

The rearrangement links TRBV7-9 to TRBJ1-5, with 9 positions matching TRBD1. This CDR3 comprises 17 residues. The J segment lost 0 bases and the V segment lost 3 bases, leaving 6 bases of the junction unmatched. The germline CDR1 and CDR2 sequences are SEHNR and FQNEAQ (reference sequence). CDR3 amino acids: CASSLGQGDNSNQPQHF. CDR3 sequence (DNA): TGTGCCAGCAGCTTGGGACAGGGAGATAATAGCAATCAGCCCCAGCATTTT. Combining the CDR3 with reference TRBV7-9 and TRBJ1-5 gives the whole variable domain DTGVSQNPRHKITKRGQNVTFRCDPISEHNRLYWYRQTLGQGPEFLTYFQNEAQLEKSRLLSDRFSAERPKGSFSTLEIQRTEQGDSAMYLCASSLGQGDNSNQPQHFGDGTRLSIL.

The CDR3 protein is CASSSPQGYDEQYF. For the CDR3, the DNA is TGTGCCAGCAGTTCGCCACAGGGTTACGACGAGCAGTACTTC. This chain uses TRBV28 with TRBJ2-7, with TRBD1 as a possible D gene (6 bases). Looked up from germline, CDR1 is MDHEN and CDR2 is SYDVKM. V gave up 4 bases and J gave up 5 bases, with 15 bases separating them. The CDR3 loop spans 14 amino acids.

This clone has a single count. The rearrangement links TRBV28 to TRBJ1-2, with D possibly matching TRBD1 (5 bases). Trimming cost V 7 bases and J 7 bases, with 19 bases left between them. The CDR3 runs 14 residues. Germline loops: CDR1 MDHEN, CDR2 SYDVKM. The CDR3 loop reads CASNLGQVGGGYTF. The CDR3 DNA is TGTGCCAGCAACCTTGGGCAGGTCGGGGGTGGCTACACCTTC.

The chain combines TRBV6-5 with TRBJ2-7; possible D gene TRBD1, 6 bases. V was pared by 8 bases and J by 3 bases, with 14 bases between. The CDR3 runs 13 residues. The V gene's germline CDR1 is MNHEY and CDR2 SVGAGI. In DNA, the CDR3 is TGTGCCAGCGGGGGCGGCTCAAGCTACGAGCAGTACTTC. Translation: CASGGGSSYEQYF.

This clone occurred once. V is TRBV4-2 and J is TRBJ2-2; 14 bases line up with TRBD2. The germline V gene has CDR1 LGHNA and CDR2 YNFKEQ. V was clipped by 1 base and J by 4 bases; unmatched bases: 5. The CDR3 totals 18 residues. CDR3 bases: TGTGCCAGCAGCCAAGTGGGACTAGCGGGAGTCAGCACCGGGGAGCTGTTTTTT. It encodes CASSQVGLAGVSTGELFF.

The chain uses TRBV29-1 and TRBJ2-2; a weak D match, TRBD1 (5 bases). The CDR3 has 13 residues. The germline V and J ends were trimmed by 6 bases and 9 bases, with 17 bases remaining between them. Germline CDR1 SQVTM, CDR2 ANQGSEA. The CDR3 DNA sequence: TGCAGCGTGGCCAACTCGAAGGGGAGGGAGCTGTTTTTT. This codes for CSVANSKGRELFF.

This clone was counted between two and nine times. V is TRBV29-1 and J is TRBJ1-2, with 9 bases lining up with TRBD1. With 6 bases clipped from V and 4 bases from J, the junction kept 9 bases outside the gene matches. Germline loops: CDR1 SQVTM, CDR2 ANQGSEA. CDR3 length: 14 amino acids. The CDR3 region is CSVPPGTGIYGYTF. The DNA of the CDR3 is TGCAGCGTCCCCCCAGGGACAGGGATCTATGGCTACACCTTC.

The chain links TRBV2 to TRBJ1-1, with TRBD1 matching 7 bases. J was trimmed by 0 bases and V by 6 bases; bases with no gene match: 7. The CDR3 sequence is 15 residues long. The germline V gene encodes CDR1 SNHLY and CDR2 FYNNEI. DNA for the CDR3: TGTGCCAGCAGCCACAGACAGGGCATGAACACTGAAGCTTTCTTT. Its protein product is CASSHRQGMNTEAFF.

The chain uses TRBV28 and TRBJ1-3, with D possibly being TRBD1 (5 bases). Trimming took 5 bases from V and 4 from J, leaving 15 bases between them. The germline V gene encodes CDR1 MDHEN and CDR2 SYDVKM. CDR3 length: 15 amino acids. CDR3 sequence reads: CASSGGHSSGNTIYF. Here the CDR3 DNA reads TGTGCCAGCAGTGGCGGACATAGCTCCGGAAACACCATATATTTT.